This passage covers 6 T cell receptor beta chains from one sample sequenced in a study of CD8+CD57+ T cells in acquired aplastic anemia. Profiling of TCR beta VDJ combinations and CDR3 sequences used genomic DNA as template. TCRdb reprocessed the reads with MiXCR, giving one entry per CDR3 protein. Of about 250,000 distinct CDR3 sequences listed, around 45% were seen once; the top ten hold approximately 8%. Patients chosen for sequencing had shown CD8+CD57+ cell expansion by flow cytometry. The sample taken for sequencing was sorted CD4+, CD8+, or CD8+CD57+ T cells (not recorded which) from PBMCs. The receptors here all came from a human donor with aplastic anemia.

The V call is TRBV20-1, the J call TRBJ2-1, with 7 bases matching TRBD1. V gave up 5 bases and J gave up 9 bases; unmatched junction bases: 10. The CDR3 is made up of 13 amino acids. Germline-derived CDR1 and CDR2 are DFQATT and SNEGSKA (reference sequence). In nucleotides, the CDR3 is TGCAGTGCTTGGGACAGCATGAACACTGAGCAGTTCTTC. This codes for CSAWDSMNTEQFF.

The chain recombines TRBV10-1 with TRBJ2-7; D possibly corresponds to TRBD2 (5 bases). The CDR3 runs 14 residues. Trimming removed 10 bases at V and 3 bases at J, with 19 bases between. Germline CDR1 WNHNN, CDR2 SYGVQD (reference sequence). CDR3 nucleotide sequence: TGCGCCATCACTGCTGGCGGGCCGAGCTACGAGCAGTACTTC. This translates into CAITAGGPSYEQYF.

This clonotype showed up many times. This chain uses TRBV7-9 with TRBJ2-7; D not certain. With 4 bases removed from V and 3 bases from J, the gap between germline ends came to 4 bases. Germline V gene sequence: CDR1 SEHNR, CDR2 FQNEAQ (reference sequence). The CDR3 spans 11 residues. The CDR3 nucleotides read TGTGCCAGCAGCTCATACTACGAGCAGTACTTC. Protein: CASSSYYEQYF.

This clonotype was seen at least ten times. The V gene is TRBV6-5, the J gene TRBJ1-5; 7 bases agree with TRBD1. Germline V CDR1 and CDR2: MNHEY, SVGAGI. There are 14 residues in the CDR3. After removal of 2 bases from V and 2 bases from J, the junction contained 0 bases not matched to a gene. The CDR3 loop reads CASSYGTGNQPQHF. The CDR3 DNA follows: TGTGCCAGCAGTTACGGGACAGGCAATCAGCCCCAGCATTTT.

This clonotype was counted many times. J is TRBJ2-2 and V is TRBV2; a possible D gene is TRBD2 (7 bases). Germline V gene data show CDR1 as SNHLY and CDR2 as FYNNEI. V lost 6 bases and J lost 0, with 17 bases in between. The CDR3 sequence is 17 residues long. CDR3 region: CASRGGGMIANTGELFF. CDR3 sequence (DNA): TGTGCCAGCAGAGGGGGGGGGATGATTGCGAACACCGGGGAGCTGTTTTTT.

Notes on this clonotype: The conserved final phenylalanine or tryptophan is absent from the CDR3, which likely points to a read error. This sequence joins TRBV7-3 and TRBJ2-3; no clear D gene. V was pared by 2 bases and J by 3 bases, with 6 bases between. Germline CDR1 reads SGHTA; CDR2 reads FQGTGA. The CDR3 extends over 13 amino acids. CDR3 in amino acids: CASSLEVTDTQYL. The CDR3 coding sequence is TGTGCCAGCAGCTTAGAAGTGACAGATACGCAGTATCTT.